The T cell receptor beta chain described here comes from a study of response to subunit inactivated influenza vaccine. TCRdb reprocessed the RT-PCR reads with MiXCR, giving one entry per CDR3 protein. Found here are around 530,000 distinct CDR3 sequences, 10% to 15% of them singletons; the top ten hold more than 8.5%. Trimming pared 5 bases from V and 0 bases from J, leaving 17 bases between. The CDR3 totals 17 residues. The sequencing used PBMCs from blood, collected on the day of vaccination. The source of this sequence is a man aged 50 to 59 who received an inactivated influenza vaccine. The J gene is TRBJ1-5, the V gene TRBV12-3 or TRBV12-4; D is unresolved. The CDR3 sequence is CASSRGGRYNSNQPQHF. CDR3 nucleotide sequence: TGTGCCAGCAGTCGGGGTGGACGGTACAATAGCAATCAGCCCCAGCATTTT.